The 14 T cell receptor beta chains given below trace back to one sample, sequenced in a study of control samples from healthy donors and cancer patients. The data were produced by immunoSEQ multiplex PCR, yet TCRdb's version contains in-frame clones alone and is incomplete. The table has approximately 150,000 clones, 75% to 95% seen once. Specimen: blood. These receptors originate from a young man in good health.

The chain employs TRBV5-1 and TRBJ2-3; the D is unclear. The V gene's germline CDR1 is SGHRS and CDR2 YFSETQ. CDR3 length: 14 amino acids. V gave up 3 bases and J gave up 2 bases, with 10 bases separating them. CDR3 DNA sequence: TGCGCCAGCAGCTCCGGCGCATCCACAGATACGCAGTATTTT. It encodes CASSSGASTDTQYF.

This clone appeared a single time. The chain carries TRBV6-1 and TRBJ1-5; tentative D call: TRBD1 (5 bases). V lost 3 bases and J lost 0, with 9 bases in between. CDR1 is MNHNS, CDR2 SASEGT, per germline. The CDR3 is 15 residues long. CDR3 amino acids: CASSDGGYSNQPQHF. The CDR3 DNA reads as TGTGCCAGCAGTGACGGGGGATATAGCAATCAGCCCCAGCATTTT.

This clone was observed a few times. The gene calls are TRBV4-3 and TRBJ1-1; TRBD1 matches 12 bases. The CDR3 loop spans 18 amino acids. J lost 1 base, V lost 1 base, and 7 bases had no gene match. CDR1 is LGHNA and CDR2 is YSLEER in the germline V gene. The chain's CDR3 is CASSQARGTGGPNTEAFF. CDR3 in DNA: TGCGCCAGCAGCCAAGCTAGGGGGACAGGGGGCCCGAACACTGAAGCTTTCTTT.

This CDR3 is CSVESWGFNEQFF. The CDR3 region has the DNA TGCAGCGTTGAGAGTTGGGGGTTCAATGAGCAGTTCTTC. The gene calls are TRBV29-1 and TRBJ2-1; D is tentatively TRBD1 or TRBD2 (5 bases each). The V end was cut by 3 bases, the J end by 6 bases, with 12 bases between. The CDR3 totals 13 residues. Germline CDR1 is SQVTM and CDR2 is ANQGSEA.

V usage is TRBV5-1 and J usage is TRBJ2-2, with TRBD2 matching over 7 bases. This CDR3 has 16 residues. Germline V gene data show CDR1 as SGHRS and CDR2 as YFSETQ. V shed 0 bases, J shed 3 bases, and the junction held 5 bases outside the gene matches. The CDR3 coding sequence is TGCGCCAGCAGCTTGGGTCTTCGGGGGGACACCGGGGAGCTGTTTTTT. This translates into CASSLGLRGDTGELFF.

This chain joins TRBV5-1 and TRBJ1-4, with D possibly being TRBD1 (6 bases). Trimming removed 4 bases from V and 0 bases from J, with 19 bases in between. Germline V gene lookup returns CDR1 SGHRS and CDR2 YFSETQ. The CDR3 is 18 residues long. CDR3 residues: CASSRSGQPTTTNEKLFF. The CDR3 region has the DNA TGCGCCAGCAGCCGATCAGGACAGCCAACAACAACTAATGAAAAACTGTTTTTT.

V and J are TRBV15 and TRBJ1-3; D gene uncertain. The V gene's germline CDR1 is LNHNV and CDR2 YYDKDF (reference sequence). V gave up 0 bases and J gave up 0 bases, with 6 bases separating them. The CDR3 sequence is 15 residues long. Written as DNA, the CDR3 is TGTGCCACCAGCAGAGATCGAAACTCTGGAAACACCATATATTTT. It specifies CATSRDRNSGNTIYF.

The CDR3, as DNA: TGTGCCAGCAGTTTAGCGGGGCCCGGGGAGCTGTTTTTT. This gives the protein CASSLAGPGELFF. The rearrangement links TRBV6-1 to TRBJ2-2; 8 bases map to TRBD2. V was pared by 5 bases and J by 6 bases, with 2 bases of the junction left unmatched. The V gene's germline CDR1 is MNHNS and CDR2 SASEGT. This CDR3 is built from 13 residues.

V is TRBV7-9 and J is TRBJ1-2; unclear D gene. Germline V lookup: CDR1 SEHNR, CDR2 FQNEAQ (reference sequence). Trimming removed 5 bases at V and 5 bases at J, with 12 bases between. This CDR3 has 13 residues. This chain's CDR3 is CASSPPLLYGYTF. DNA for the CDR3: TGTGCCAGCAGCCCGCCATTACTTTATGGCTACACCTTC.

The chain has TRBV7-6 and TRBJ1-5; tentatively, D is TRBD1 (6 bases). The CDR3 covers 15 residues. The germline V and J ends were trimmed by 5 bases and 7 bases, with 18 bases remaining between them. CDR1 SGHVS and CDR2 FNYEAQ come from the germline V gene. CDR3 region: CASSPDGQLGQPQHF. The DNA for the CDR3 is TGTGCCAGCAGCCCAGACGGACAGCTCGGACAGCCCCAGCATTTT. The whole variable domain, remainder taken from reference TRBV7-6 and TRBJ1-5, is GAGVSQSPRYKVTKRGQDVALRCDPISGHVSLYWYRQALGQGPEFLTYFNYEAQQDKSGLPNDRFSAERPEGSISTLTIQRTEQRDSAMYRCASSPDGQLGQPQHFGDGTRLSIL.

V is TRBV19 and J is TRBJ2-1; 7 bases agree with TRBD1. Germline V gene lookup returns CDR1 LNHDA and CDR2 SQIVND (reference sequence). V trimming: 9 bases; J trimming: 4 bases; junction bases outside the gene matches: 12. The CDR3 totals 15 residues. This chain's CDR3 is CASKRDRDSYNEQFF. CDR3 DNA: TGTGCCAGCAAACGGGACCGGGACAGTTACAATGAGCAGTTCTTC.

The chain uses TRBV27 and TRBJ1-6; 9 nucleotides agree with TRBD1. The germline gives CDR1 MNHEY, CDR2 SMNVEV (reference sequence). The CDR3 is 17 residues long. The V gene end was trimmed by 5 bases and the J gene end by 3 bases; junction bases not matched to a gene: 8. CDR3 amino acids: CASSPRGDRVYNSPLHF. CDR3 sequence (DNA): TGTGCCAGCAGTCCGAGGGGGGACAGGGTCTATAATTCACCCCTCCACTTT.

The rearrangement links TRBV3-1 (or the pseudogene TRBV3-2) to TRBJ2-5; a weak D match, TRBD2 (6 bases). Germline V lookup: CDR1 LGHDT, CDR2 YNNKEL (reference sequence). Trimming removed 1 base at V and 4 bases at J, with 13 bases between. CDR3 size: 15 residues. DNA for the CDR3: TGTGCCAGCAGCCAAGCGATTAGCGGAGGAGAGACCCAGTACTTC. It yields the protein CASSQAISGGETQYF.

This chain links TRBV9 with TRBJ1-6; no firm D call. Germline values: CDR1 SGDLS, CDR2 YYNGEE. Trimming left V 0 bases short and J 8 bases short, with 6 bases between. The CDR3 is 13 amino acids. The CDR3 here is CASSVAMDSPLHF. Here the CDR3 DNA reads TGTGCCAGCAGCGTAGCTATGGATTCACCCCTCCACTTT.